This T cell receptor beta chain was sequenced during a study of identical twins. General study findings and limits: For out-of-frame beta sequences, excess twin sharing was weaker. Among out-of-frame alpha sequences shared by twins, low generation probability occurred in excess.

Only healthy Caucasians were included as donors. V was pared by 5 bases and J by 10 bases, with 15 bases between. The CDR3 runs 13 residues. CDR1 is MGHDK and CDR2 is SYGVNS in the germline V gene. Comment on this clonotype: Its antigen is currently unknown.

Template switching added a universal primer site; cDNA carried unique molecular identifiers. TCRdb ran MiXCR on the 5' RACE reads and lists one entry per CDR3 protein. The sample yields approximately 240,000 distinct CDR3 sequences, 11% to 15% seen once. This sequence was found in a woman younger than 30 in good health. Source material: memory (CD45RO+) T cells sorted from blood. The chain links TRBV25-1 to TRBJ2-1; maybe TRBD2 (6 bases). CDR3 nucleotide sequence: TGTGCCAGCAGTCACCACGGGGGTAACGAGCAGTTCTTC. The encoded protein is CASSHHGGNEQFF. The complete variable domain, with remaining parts taken from reference TRBV25-1 and TRBJ2-1, reads EADIYQTPRYLVIGTGKKITLECSQTMGHDKMYWYQQDPGMELHLIHYSYGVNSTEKGDLSSESTVSRIRTEHFPLTLESARPSHTSQYLCASSHHGGNEQFFGPGTRLTVL.